The clone carrying this TCR beta chain was counted a few times. The CDR3 contains 14 residues. In germline, CDR1 is SGHDT, CDR2 YYEEEE. V lost 3 bases, J lost 8 bases, and 14 bases lay in between. The sample is drawn from a study of T-cell reconstitution after alpha-beta-depleted transplantation in children. Unique molecular identifiers were used to barcode this TCRbeta library. MiXCR was run by TCRdb on the PCR reads, yielding one entry per CDR3 protein. The sample includes 440,000 or so distinct CDR3 sequences, about a tenth of them seen just once. Sample: PBMCs from the stem cell graft donor, taken from the stem cell graft. The sequence derives from a human donor who donated a stem cell graft to a child with acute myeloid leukemia. The V and J genes are TRBV5-6 and TRBJ1-4, with D maybe TRBD1 (5 bases). CDR3 protein: CASSSGPGKEKLFF. The DNA for the CDR3 is TGTGCCAGCAGCTCGGGACCGGGAAAGGAAAAACTGTTTTTT.